This T cell receptor (beta chain) was identified during a study of Graves' ophthalmopathy and Graves' hyperthyroidism. CDR1 is MGHRA and CDR2 is YSYEKL in the germline V gene. This CDR3 is built from 15 residues. The ends lost 1 base at V and 1 base at J; junction bases unmatched: 3. Investigators amplified TCR beta CDR3 regions from RNA transcripts. HTBI-primed first-round RT-PCR preceded second-round multiplex PCR. TCRdb recomputed calls from the multiplex PCR reads with MiXCR, one row per CDR3 protein. Seen here are 340,000 or so distinct CDR3 sequences, roughly 15% observed once, and the top ten hold about 12%. This clonotype has a count of ten or more.

V usage is TRBV4-1 and J usage is TRBJ1-2, with 7 bases aligning to TRBD1. Sequencing was carried out using peripheral blood. This clonotype was obtained from an adult man with Graves' ophthalmopathy. In DNA form, the CDR3 reads TGCGCCAGCAGCCAAGGGACAGGAGGTAACTATGGCTACACCTTC. Translation: CASSQGTGGNYGYTF.